The 9 T cell receptor beta chains below were found in one sample sequenced in a study of cytomegalovirus exposure and HLA in healthy donors. Vbeta (60) and Jbeta (13) primers were used in the PCR. Repertoires were generated with immunoSEQ multiplex PCR, while TCRdb's copy carries only in-frame clones and drops some. Here the sample spans roughly 93,000 clones, around 78% being singletons. Sequencing was performed on PBMCs. These TCRs come from a man aged 30 to 39 in good health and CMV-seronegative.

This clone has only a few counts. This sequence joins TRBV6-5 and TRBJ1-2, with a tentative D call TRBD1 (6 bases). The CDR3 covers 13 residues. V was pared by 2 bases and J by 4 bases, with 8 bases between. Germline CDR1 MNHEY, CDR2 SVGAGI. The CDR3 DNA reads TGTGCCAGCAGTTACGGGACACGCTATGGCTACACCTTC. This translates into CASSYGTRYGYTF.

The rearrangement joins TRBV7-3 to TRBJ1-1, with TRBD1 matching over 8 bases. The CDR3 runs to 13 residues. Trimming removed 0 bases from V and 7 bases from J; junction bases left unmatched: 1. The germline CDR1 and CDR2 sequences are SGHTA and FQGTGA. DNA of the CDR3: TGTGCCAGCAGCTTAACGACAGGGGTTGAAGCTTTCTTT. Residues: CASSLTTGVEAFF.

This clone has more than one count but fewer than ten. In DNA form, the CDR3 reads TGCGCCAGCAGCCAAAGAGGCGGCTTTAATGAAAAACTGTTTTTT. This codes for CASSQRGGFNEKLFF. The chain recombines TRBV4-3 with TRBJ1-4, with D uncertain. CDR1 and CDR2 (germline): LGHNA, YSLEER. The CDR3 totals 15 residues. Trimming stripped 2 bases from V and 4 bases from J, with 11 bases between.

V is TRBV5-6 and J is TRBJ2-7; perhaps TRBD2 as D (6 bases). The CDR3 has 15 amino acids. Germline-derived CDR1 and CDR2 are SGHDT and YYEEEE. The V end was cut by 0 bases, the J end by 0 bases, with 10 bases between. Here the CDR3 DNA reads TGTGCCAGCAGCTTGGCCGGGAGCGACTCCTACGAGCAGTACTTC. Translating gives CASSLAGSDSYEQYF.

The chain combines TRBV6-5 with TRBJ2-3; D perhaps matches TRBD2 (6 bases). Germline V lookup: CDR1 MNHEY, CDR2 SVGAGI. The CDR3 is 16 residues long. V lost 4 bases to trimming and J lost 2 bases, with 16 bases between them. This chain's CDR3 is CASSSDYHPNTDTQYF. CDR3 DNA: TGTGCCAGCAGTTCGGACTACCACCCCAACACAGATACGCAGTATTTT.

The gene calls are TRBV11-2 and TRBJ1-4, with D unclear. V was shortened by 5 bases and J by 8 bases, with 15 bases between the two germline ends. This CDR3 is 14 amino acids long. Germline loops: CDR1 SGHAT, CDR2 FQNNGV. CDR3 sequence reads: CASSGRGVIEKLFF. In DNA, the CDR3 is TGTGCCAGCAGCGGTCGCGGGGTTATCGAAAAACTGTTTTTT.

The CDR3 bases are TGCGCCAGCAGCCATACGACAGGCCGGGATACGCAGTATTTT. Protein: CASSHTTGRDTQYF. The genes are TRBV4-1 and TRBJ2-3, with D perhaps matching TRBD1 (6 bases). V was pared by 3 bases and J by 6 bases, with 13 bases between. Germline V gene lookup returns CDR1 MGHRA and CDR2 YSYEKL. The CDR3 consists of 14 residues.

The chain joins TRBV19 to TRBJ1-6; 8 bases map to TRBD1. The CDR3 contains 14 residues. V shed 6 bases and J 9 bases; nucleotides not matched to a gene: 7. Germline V gives CDR1 LNHDA, CDR2 SQIVND (reference sequence). CDR3 in amino acids: CASSTGQGSSPLHF. The CDR3 coding sequence is TGTGCCAGTAGCACCGGACAGGGCAGTTCACCCCTCCACTTT.

This clone was seen just once. The chain is built from TRBV10-3 and TRBJ1-5; D is perhaps TRBD1 (6 bases). The CDR3 has 14 residues. CDR1 and CDR2 from the germline V gene are ENHRY and SYGVKD. Trimming shortened V by 0 bases and J by 4 bases, and 7 bases separated the two germline ends. The CDR3 here is CAISESGQNQPQHF. CDR3 sequence (DNA): TGTGCCATCAGTGAGTCTGGACAGAATCAGCCCCAGCATTTT.